This T cell receptor (beta chain) derives from a study of patients and donors after allogeneic stem cell transplantation. This CDR3 comprises 13 residues. V lost 4 bases and J 7 bases, leaving 14 bases between the germline ends. CDR1 SGHTA and CDR2 FQGNSA come from the germline V gene. TCRdb ran MiXCR on the RT-PCR reads and lists one entry per CDR3 protein. The repertoire has roughly 230,000 distinct CDR3 sequences, less than 15% of them found once; the top ten carry around 10%. This clonotype was found a few times. The specimen was blood, either unsorted or a sorted T cell fraction (not recorded which). The receptor was isolated from a human donor who was either an allogeneic HSCT recipient or a stem cell or donor lymphocyte infusion donor (not recorded which). It is not recorded whose cells these are; they may come from a transplant donor. This sequence joins TRBV7-2 and TRBJ2-7; D perhaps matches TRBD2 (5 bases). The CDR3 protein is CASSSPTRREQYF. CDR3 nucleotide sequence: TGTGCCAGCAGCTCGCCGACCCGGAGGGAGCAGTACTTC.